This T cell receptor (beta chain) was documented in a study of immune evolution from preneoplasia to lung adenocarcinoma. As for the study in general: HLA loss of heterozygosity: around 6.5% AIS, about 14% MIA, about 30% ADC, none AAH.

Sequencing used immunoSEQ multiplex PCR; TCRdb keeps in-frame clones, though not all of them. The data hold 27,000 or so clones, with approximately 69% observed a single time. Overall study results and limits: Top clone frequencies peaked in normal lung, apparently declining through invasive adenocarcinoma. KRAS-mutant nodules had the highest T cell clonality.

Each case's diagnosis was confirmed by two pathologists on H&E. In this sample, this clone turned up a few times. What it binds is unknown. The specimen sequenced was FFPE invasive lung adenocarcinoma tissue. The sequence came from a person in their sixties with invasive lung adenocarcinoma. Some clones in this sample may be carry-over from other donors' samples.

The CDR3 protein is CSVGLALSSYNEQFF. The CDR3 DNA reads as TGCAGCGTTGGCCTAGCGCTAAGCTCCTACAATGAGCAGTTCTTC. This rearrangement joins TRBV29-1 to TRBJ2-1; tentatively, D is TRBD2 (6 bases). The CDR3 runs to 15 residues. The germline V gene has CDR1 SQVTM and CDR2 ANQGSEA. The V end was cut by 4 bases, the J end by 0 bases, with 13 bases between.